These 17 T cell receptor beta chains were all obtained from the same sample, sequenced in a study of a mutant IDH1 vaccine in newly diagnosed glioma. These TCRs are of unknown antigen specificity. Repertoires were generated with immunoSEQ multiplex PCR, while TCRdb's copy carries only in-frame clones and drops some. This table has about 77,000 clones, roughly 85% appearing once. Stated time point: week 23, last vaccination. Doses comprised 300 ug of mutant IDH1 20-mer peptide each, plus topical imiquimod. The sequencing here drew on PBMCs, taken from a glioma patient whose treatment included an IDH1 peptide vaccine. The receptors stem from a woman in her forties or fifties with glioma.

This clone was detected once. This chain links TRBV11-3 with TRBJ2-1; the D gene could be TRBD1 or TRBD2 (5 bases each). This CDR3 comprises 14 residues. V lost 5 bases and J lost 3, with 11 bases in between. The V gene's germline CDR1 is SGHNT and CDR2 YENEEA. As DNA, the CDR3 is TGTGCCAGCAGCCCGCAGAGGGGCTACAATGAGCAGTTCTTC. Its protein product is CASSPQRGYNEQFF.

This clone was detected once. The genes are TRBV7-9 and TRBJ2-5; 9 bases map to TRBD1. Germline assignment: CDR1 SEHNR and CDR2 FQNEAQ (reference sequence). The V segment lost 4 bases and the J segment 4 bases; nucleotides outside the gene matches: 4. The length of the CDR3 is 14 residues. CDR3 amino acids: CASSSRDRAETQYF. CDR3 nucleotide sequence: TGTGCCAGCAGCTCCCGGGACAGGGCAGAGACCCAGTACTTC.

The chain has TRBV7-9 and TRBJ2-7; D is perhaps TRBD1 (5 bases). CDR1 is SEHNR, CDR2 FQNEAQ, per germline (reference sequence). This CDR3 region has 12 residues. V was trimmed by 5 bases and J by 2 bases, leaving 7 bases between them. CDR3: CASSDSPYEQYF. In DNA form, the CDR3 reads TGTGCCAGCAGCGACAGTCCCTACGAGCAGTACTTC.

The chain joins TRBV29-1 to TRBJ1-2; unclear D gene. V shed 4 bases and J shed 2 bases, with 8 bases lying between them. The CDR3 spans 12 residues. Germline V gene sequence: CDR1 SQVTM, CDR2 ANQGSEA. The CDR3 region is CSVGGLNYGYTF. The DNA of the CDR3 is TGCAGCGTTGGCGGTCTCAACTATGGCTACACCTTC.

The rearrangement links TRBV19 to TRBJ1-1, with a possible D match to TRBD1 (5 bases). The CDR3 is 15 residues long. V lost 10 bases and J 2 bases, leaving 20 bases between the germline ends. Germline lookup yields CDR1 LNHDA and CDR2 SQIVND (reference sequence). The CDR3 nucleotides are TGTGCCACCACAACCAGGGCAGGACTAAACACTGAAGCTTTCTTT. It is translated as CATTTRAGLNTEAFF.

The J gene is TRBJ2-1, the V gene TRBV15, with TRBD1 identical over 10 bases. Looked up from germline, CDR1 is LNHNV and CDR2 is YYDKDF (reference sequence). J lost 15 bases, V lost 5 bases, and 7 bases had no gene match. The length of the CDR3 is 12 residues. The DNA of the CDR3 is TGTGCCACCAGCCCAGGCGGGACAGGGGTGTTCTTC. Translation: CATSPGGTGVFF. Based on the CDR3 plus reference TRBV15 and TRBJ2-1, the full variable domain is DAMVIQNPRYQVTQFGKPVTLSCSQTLNHNVMYWYQQKSSQAPKLLFHYYDKDFNNEADTPDNFQSRRPNTSFCFLDIRSPGLGDTAMYLCATSPGGTGVFFGPGTRLTVL.

Worth noting for this clone: Other nucleotide sequences from this sample produce the same CDR3. This chain uses TRBV19 with TRBJ1-4; 7 nucleotides match TRBD1. V was clipped by 7 bases and J by 10 bases; unmatched bases: 6. The CDR3 runs to 12 residues. The germline gives CDR1 LNHDA, CDR2 SQIVND (reference sequence). CDR3 protein: CASTPTGLKLFF. The CDR3 region has the DNA TGTGCCAGTACCCCGACAGGGCTAAAACTGTTTTTT.

This chain joins TRBV5-4 and TRBJ1-1, with 9 bases aligning to TRBD1. The length of the CDR3 is 14 residues. Germline loops: CDR1 SGHNT, CDR2 YYREEE (reference sequence). With V trimmed by 0 bases and J by 8 bases, 5 bases remained unmatched. CDR3 DNA sequence: TGTGCCAGCAGCTTGGTGGACAGGGGTTCCGAAGCTTTCTTT. As protein: CASSLVDRGSEAFF.

This chain joins TRBV5-5 and TRBJ1-5; D call uncertain. The CDR3 spans 14 residues. Germline loops: CDR1 SGHKS, CDR2 YYEKEE (reference sequence). V lost 0 bases, J lost 4 bases, and 8 bases lay in between. CDR3 in DNA: TGTGCCAGCAGCTTGGTGGTAGGGAATCAGCCCCAGCATTTT. Translation: CASSLVVGNQPQHF.

The V gene is TRBV7-9, the J gene TRBJ1-1, with unresolved D. CDR1 and CDR2 from the germline V gene are SEHNR and FQNEAQ (reference sequence). V was cut by 5 bases and J by 0 bases, with 19 bases left in between. The CDR3 sequence is 17 residues long. CDR3 region: CASSASGLASMNTEAFF. The CDR3 DNA reads TGTGCCAGCAGCGCCTCGGGTCTTGCCTCAATGAACACTGAAGCTTTCTTT. Using reference TRBV7-9 and TRBJ1-1 for the parts outside the CDR3, the full variable domain is DTGVSQNPRHKITKRGQNVTFRCDPISEHNRLYWYRQTLGQGPEFLTYFQNEAQLEKSRLLSDRFSAERPKGSFSTLEIQRTEQGDSAMYLCASSASGLASMNTEAFFGQGTRLTVV.

This chain connects TRBV5-8 to TRBJ2-3, with 13 bases that match TRBD2. Germline V gene sequence: CDR1 SGHTS, CDR2 YDEGEE. This CDR3 comprises 17 residues. J gave up 4 bases and V 2 bases, and 7 bases lay outside the gene matches. CDR3 sequence reads: CASSFELAGGTADTQYF. For the CDR3, the DNA is TGTGCCAGCAGCTTCGAACTAGCGGGAGGGACGGCAGATACGCAGTATTTT.

The DNA of the CDR3 is TGTGCCAGCAGTGAACATCAGAACTATGGCTACACCTTC. Its translation: CASSEHQNYGYTF. V is TRBV2 and J is TRBJ1-2; no clear D gene. The CDR3 has 13 residues. Trimming stripped 2 bases from V and 2 bases from J, with 6 bases between. Germline V lookup: CDR1 SNHLY, CDR2 FYNNEI.

The chain combines TRBV5-1 with TRBJ1-1, with D possibly TRBD1 on 5 matching bases. The CDR3 has 16 residues. Looked up from germline, CDR1 is SGHRS and CDR2 is YFSETQ. The V gene lost 1 base and the J gene lost 0 bases, with 13 bases spanning the gap. In nucleotides, the CDR3 is TGCGCCAGCAGCTTGTTTAGTCAGGGCTTGAACACTGAAGCTTTCTTT. It specifies CASSLFSQGLNTEAFF.

J is TRBJ1-3 and V is TRBV28; D is unclear. Deletions cut 7 bases from V and 7 bases from J, with 8 bases between. Per germline, CDR1 MDHEN and CDR2 SYDVKM. This CDR3 comprises 11 residues. The DNA of the CDR3 is TGTGCCAGCAAGGACGGTAACACCATATATTTT. Translation gives CASKDGNTIYF.

This clone appeared a few times. This chain uses TRBV4-1 with TRBJ1-2; 7 bases map to TRBD1. The CDR3 loop spans 15 amino acids. Trimming at V came to 5 bases and at J to 2 bases, leaving 8 bases not matched to a gene. Per germline, CDR1 MGHRA and CDR2 YSYEKL. CDR3 amino acids: CASSNSGTANYGYTF. CDR3 bases: TGCGCCAGCAGCAACTCCGGGACAGCAAACTATGGCTACACCTTC.

This clone was detected only once. The chain recombines TRBV7-2 with TRBJ2-1, with D uncertain. Trimming took off 1 base at V and 2 bases at J, with 6 bases between the two ends. This CDR3 has 14 residues. Germline CDR1 is SGHTA and CDR2 is FQGNSA. As DNA, the CDR3 is TGTGCCAGCAGCTTAGGCGGCCCCTACAATGAGCAGTTCTTC. Protein product: CASSLGGPYNEQFF. The full variable domain, with the rest looked up from reference TRBV7-2 and TRBJ2-1, is GAGVSQSPSNKVTEKGKDVELRCDPISGHTALYWYRQSLGQGLEFLIYFQGNSAPDKSGLPSDRFSAERTGGSVSTLTIQRTQQEDSAVYLCASSLGGPYNEQFFGPGTRLTVL.

The V call is TRBV4-2, the J call TRBJ2-5; 9 positions match TRBD2. V lost 1 base to trimming and J lost 1 base; unmatched junction nucleotides: 4. The CDR3 is 16 residues long. Germline V lookup: CDR1 LGHNA, CDR2 YNFKEQ. In nucleotides, the CDR3 is TGTGCCAGCAGCCAAGCTGCTAGCGGGACCCAAGAGACCCAGTACTTC. This sequence encodes CASSQAASGTQETQYF.